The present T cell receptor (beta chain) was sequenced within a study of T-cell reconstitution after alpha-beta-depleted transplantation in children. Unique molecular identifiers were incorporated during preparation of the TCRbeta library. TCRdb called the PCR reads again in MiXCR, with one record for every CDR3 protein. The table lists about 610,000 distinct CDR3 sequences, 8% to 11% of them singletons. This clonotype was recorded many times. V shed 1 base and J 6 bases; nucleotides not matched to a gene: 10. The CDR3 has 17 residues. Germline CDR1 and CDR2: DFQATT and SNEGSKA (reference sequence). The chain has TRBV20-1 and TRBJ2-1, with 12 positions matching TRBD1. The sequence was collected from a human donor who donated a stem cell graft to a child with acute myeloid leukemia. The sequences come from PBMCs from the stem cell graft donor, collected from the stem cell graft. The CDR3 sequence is CSARAQSRDRGPNEQFF. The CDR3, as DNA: TGCAGTGCTAGAGCCCAGAGCCGGGACAGGGGGCCCAATGAGCAGTTCTTC.